This T cell receptor beta chain was identified during a study of blood T cell repertoires in COVID-19 (dated by TCRdb to 2018 to 2021). In terms of the full investigation: The collaborator samples originated in the United States, Italy and Spain and spanned the acute and convalescent phases of COVID-19. Samples came from the ongoing ImmuneRACE study (first 160 participants) plus 1,254 subjects from 6 global collaborators. Where HLA class I and class II types were available, the types were taken from metadata supplied by the sample provider, not from assay-based typing. The material from the prospective study consisted of cDNA or gDNA derived from T cells, B-cell-depleted T cells, or PBMCs. Sample metadata almost always included a de-identified subject ID, COVID-19 status, age in years and sex. The repertoires were released in a freely available public database meant as a resource for research on the immune response to SARS-CoV-2. Deeply sampled blood TCRbeta repertoires from subjects exposed to, actively infected with, or recovered from COVID-19 were included in the dataset. What the authors observed across the whole study: Clinical and demographic metadata were provided uncurated, with the amount varying by source and participant.

On this clone itself: Its specific antigen is unknown. No quality values exist for individual bases; no much larger clone is one base distant.

TCRbeta CDR3 regions were amplified from genomic DNA by means of the immunoSEQ Assay, a bias-controlled multiplex PCR. In the paper's pipeline: Within the assay, amplification of reference gene primers was used to estimate how many nucleated cells each sample contained. To quantify the absolute abundance of each unique TCRbeta CDR3 rearrangement, sequence reads were collapsed and filtered. For each sample, productive Simpson clonality was calculated by taking the square root of Simpson's diversity index across productive rearrangements. The clones in this table, taken by TCRdb from immuneACCESS, are in-frame only. Not every clone is retained; where verified, under half of the shortfall comes from an unresolved V gene, and the cause of the rest is unknown. The D gene and trimming were derived from the DNA, and the V and J assignments and clone size from that table. The sample table contains some 200,000 clones; only one count was recorded for about 85% of them. The leading ten clones occupy 7.5% to 10% of the sample.

Trimming at the junction amounts to 4 bases on V and 3 bases on J, and the germline ends lie 16 bases apart. CDR1 is given as SGHAT and CDR2 as FQNNGV, both from the germline V gene. The CDR3 covers 15 residues, taking in both the cysteine and the phenylalanine. Kept here is only the CDR3 DNA, which spans 45 bases and is read in frame from base 1. Each collaborating institution followed its own protocols to collect whole blood in K2EDTA tubes. For TCRbeta analysis, collaborator samples were shipped as frozen whole blood, as isolated PBMCs, or as DNA extracted from either sample type. The chain is made from TRBV11-2 and TRBJ2-7; TRBD1 is a possible D gene, resting on 6 matching bases. Sequencing was done on a sample of peripheral blood. The source is a woman older than 75 with acute or convalescent COVID-19. The DNA sequence is given as TGTGCCAGCAGCTCCTCCGGGACATTGATCTACGAGCAGTACTTC. Translation gives CASSSSGTLIYEQYF.